The 26 T cell receptor beta chains in this list originate from one sample, sequenced in a study of CD8+ T cells in alopecia areata. The treatment was: oral pan-JAK inhibitor, 5-10 mg twice daily. RNA extraction was followed by reverse transcription into cDNA, which acted as the sequencing template. The assay was immunoSEQ multiplex PCR, and TCRdb's table has in-frame clones only and misses some. The table has about 200,000 clones, around 60% seen once. Here the sequenced sample was CD4+ T cells sorted from blood, taken at week 4, from a patient treated with tofacitinib. These TCRs come from a human donor with alopecia areata.

The chain is built from TRBV2 and TRBJ1-5; D is undetermined. Germline-derived CDR1 and CDR2 are SNHLY and FYNNEI. The CDR3 length is 15 residues. The V end lost 7 bases, the J end lost 4 bases, and 17 bases lay between the germline ends. The CDR3 nucleotides read TGTGCCAGCACCCGGGCCCAGACACCTAATCAGCCCCAGCATTTT. Translated, it gives CASTRAQTPNQPQHF.

The CDR3 region has the DNA TGTGCCAGCAGTTTTCGGGGGGCCACTAGCACAGATACGCAGTATTTT. Translating gives CASSFRGATSTDTQYF. The J gene is TRBJ2-3, the V gene TRBV7-2; D is possibly TRBD2 (7 bases). Trimming shortened V by 6 bases and J by 0 bases, and 16 bases separated the two germline ends. The CDR3 is 16 amino acids. The germline V gene has CDR1 SGHTA and CDR2 FQGNSA.

The chain employs TRBV5-4 and TRBJ1-4; 7 bases map to TRBD1. The CDR3 length is 13 residues. Germline V gene sequence: CDR1 SGHNT, CDR2 YYREEE (reference sequence). The V segment lost 7 bases and the J segment 5 bases; nucleotides outside the gene matches: 5. CDR3 in DNA: TGTGCCAGCCGGGAACAGGGGAATGAAAAACTGTTTTTT. Amino acid sequence: CASREQGNEKLFF. Variable domain in full (rest from reference TRBV5-4 and TRBJ1-4): ETGVTQSPTHLIKTRGQQVTLRCSSQSGHNTVSWYQQALGQGPQFIFQYYREEENGRGNFPPRFSGLQFPNYSSELNVNALELDDSALYLCASREQGNEKLFFGSGTQLSVL.

The V gene is TRBV29-1, the J gene TRBJ1-2, with D possibly TRBD1 on 5 matching bases. CDR3 length equals 12 residues. V was shortened by 6 bases and J by 3 bases, with 11 bases between the two germline ends. Germline V gene data show CDR1 as SQVTM and CDR2 as ANQGSEA. Here the CDR3 reads CSVRQGDYGYTF. The CDR3 DNA reads TGCAGCGTCCGGCAGGGCGACTATGGCTACACCTTC.

V is TRBV29-1 and J is TRBJ1-4; a weak D match, TRBD1 (5 bases). Per the germline V gene, CDR1 is SQVTM and CDR2 is ANQGSEA. Trimming pared 0 bases from V and 2 bases from J, leaving 10 bases between. The CDR3 is made up of 15 amino acids. The CDR3 DNA sequence: TGCAGCGTTGAAGATAGAAAGGGGACTAATGAAAAACTGTTTTTT. Protein: CSVEDRKGTNEKLFF.

With regard to this clone: Other DNA sequences in this sample translate to the same CDR3. The chain joins TRBV2 to TRBJ2-7; D not resolved. With 5 bases removed from V and 4 bases from J, the gap between germline ends came to 6 bases. CDR1 and CDR2 (germline): SNHLY, FYNNEI. The CDR3 contains 11 residues. CDR3 sequence reads: CASSPVYEQYF. The CDR3 region has the DNA TGTGCCAGCAGTCCTGTATACGAGCAGTACTTC.

The rearrangement uses TRBV5-4 and TRBJ1-2; possible D gene TRBD1, 6 bases. The CDR3 has 14 residues. The germline V gene has CDR1 SGHNT and CDR2 YYREEE (reference sequence). Trimming shortened V by 6 bases and J by 3 bases, and 15 bases separated the two germline ends. CDR3 protein: CASTLWRQDYGYTF. CDR3 in DNA: TGTGCCAGCACCCTGTGGCGACAGGACTATGGCTACACCTTC.

The chain couples TRBV6-5 to TRBJ2-6; D remains ambiguous. Germline values: CDR1 MNHEY, CDR2 SVGAGI. Trimming removed 7 bases at V and 2 bases at J, with 12 bases between. This CDR3 has 15 amino acids. The CDR3 loop reads CASTKSPPGANVLTF. CDR3 coding DNA: TGTGCCAGCACCAAGTCCCCCCCTGGGGCCAACGTCCTGACTTTC.

The chain recombines TRBV29-1 with TRBJ1-6; D perhaps matches TRBD1 (5 bases). The CDR3 has 13 amino acids. CDR1 SQVTM and CDR2 ANQGSEA come from the germline V gene. Trimming cost V 5 bases and J 8 bases, with 13 bases left between them. The CDR3 loop reads CSVRGGTDSPLHF. DNA of the CDR3: TGCAGCGTTCGTGGGGGTACGGATTCACCCCTCCACTTT.

The rearrangement uses TRBV20-1 and TRBJ1-2; D uncertain. Trimming took off 2 bases at V and 9 bases at J, with 10 bases between the two ends. The CDR3 covers 11 residues. Germline values: CDR1 DFQATT, CDR2 SNEGSKA (reference sequence). CDR3 sequence (DNA): TGCAGTGCTAGAAGATCCGGGAGCTACACCTTC. It encodes CSARRSGSYTF.

The chain carries TRBV28 and TRBJ1-6, with a weak D call TRBD1 (6 bases). Germline loops: CDR1 MDHEN, CDR2 SYDVKM. There are 13 residues in the CDR3. CDR3 bases: TGTGCTTGGGGCAGGGGTGGGAATTCACCCCTCCACTTT. Amino acids: CAWGRGGNSPLHF.

This sequence joins TRBV15 and TRBJ2-4; possible D gene TRBD2, 6 bases. This CDR3 has 15 residues. V shed 8 bases and J shed 0 bases, with 14 bases lying between them. The germline V gene has CDR1 LNHNV and CDR2 YYDKDF (reference sequence). The CDR3, as DNA: TGTGCCACCTCCCGTGGGGGACTAGCCAAAAACATTCAGTACTTC. Translating it yields CATSRGGLAKNIQYF.

This clone has just a few counts. The V call is TRBV7-2, the J call TRBJ2-2; D not resolved. Germline V lookup: CDR1 SGHTA, CDR2 FQGNSA. The CDR3 runs to 14 residues. Trimming took 1 base from V and 7 from J, leaving 10 bases between them. CDR3 amino acids: CASSLVDGVGELFF. The CDR3 DNA follows: TGTGCCAGCAGCTTAGTGGATGGGGTCGGGGAGCTGTTTTTT.

This clone has just a few counts. The chain uses TRBV9 and TRBJ2-3, with 9 bases fitting TRBD1. J lost 2 bases, V lost 4 bases, and 8 bases had no gene match. CDR3 length: 16 residues. From germline, CDR1 is SGDLS and CDR2 YYNGEE. As DNA, the CDR3 is TGTGCCAGCAGCCCAGCCGGGACAGGGACCACAGATACGCAGTATTTT. It specifies CASSPAGTGTTDTQYF. The complete variable domain, with remaining parts taken from reference TRBV9 and TRBJ2-3, reads DSGVTQTPKHLITATGQRVTLRCSPRSGDLSVYWYQQSLDQGLQFLIQYYNGEERAKGNILERFSAQQFPDLHSELNLSSLELGDSALYFCASSPAGTGTTDTQYFGPGTRLTVL.

Concerning this clone: A junction boundary mismatches the germline segment, possibly from a read error. The rearrangement links TRBV29-1 to TRBJ2-1; D possibly corresponds to TRBD1 (7 bases). Germline V gives CDR1 SQVTM, CDR2 ANQGSEA. CDR3 length equals 14 residues. The CDR3 DNA reads TGCAGCGTTGAACGGGGGACAGCCTACGATGAGCAGTTCTTC. Translation gives CSVERGTAYDEQFF.

The chain combines TRBV7-2 with TRBJ2-1; a weak D match, TRBD2 (6 bases). Deletions cut 5 bases from V and 0 bases from J, with 11 bases between. The CDR3 contains 15 residues. CDR1 is SGHTA, CDR2 FQGNSA, per germline. CDR3 in amino acids: CASSHGTPSYNEQFF. In DNA form, the CDR3 reads TGTGCCAGCAGCCACGGGACTCCCTCCTACAATGAGCAGTTCTTC.

This chain links TRBV30 with TRBJ2-2; no clear D. CDR1 and CDR2 from the germline V gene are GTSNPN and SVGIG (reference sequence). The CDR3 totals 11 residues. V was cut by 5 bases and J by 6 bases, with 7 bases left in between. In DNA form, the CDR3 reads TGTGCCTGGGCATTGGCCGGGGAGCTGTTTTTT. Protein sequence: CAWALAGELFF.

The CDR3 nucleotides are TGTGCCAGCAGTACAGGACGGGATAATTCACCCCTCCACTTT. Its translation: CASSTGRDNSPLHF. V is TRBV2 and J is TRBJ1-6; a possible D gene is TRBD1 (5 bases). With 5 bases removed from V and 5 bases from J, the gap between germline ends came to 10 bases. The germline V gene encodes CDR1 SNHLY and CDR2 FYNNEI. The CDR3 is 14 amino acids.

The gene calls are TRBV6-6 and TRBJ2-3; the D is unclear. The V and J ends lost 0 bases and 1 base respectively, with 8 bases between them. The length of the CDR3 is 15 residues. Germline CDR1 MNHNY, CDR2 SVGAGI (reference sequence). As DNA, the CDR3 is TGTGCCAGCAGTTACTCCGGCAGACGCACAGATACGCAGTATTTT. Protein sequence: CASSYSGRRTDTQYF.

A few counts support this clone. V gene TRBV30 combines with J gene TRBJ1-5, with D uncertain. V was shortened by 2 bases and J by 7 bases, with 21 bases between the two germline ends. Germline-derived CDR1 and CDR2 are GTSNPN and SVGIG (reference sequence). The CDR3 consists of 16 residues. The CDR3 sequence: CAWSSRTLKEEQPQHF. CDR3 bases: TGTGCCTGGAGTTCTCGGACTCTTAAGGAGGAACAGCCCCAGCATTTT. The variable domain in full, completed from reference TRBV30 and TRBJ1-5, reads SQTIHQWPATLVQPVGSPLSLECTVEGTSNPNLYWYRQAAGRGLQLLFYSVGIGQISSEVPQNLSASRPQDRQFILSSKKLLLSDSGFYLCAWSSRTLKEEQPQHFGDGTRLSIL.

J is TRBJ2-1 and V is TRBV30, with D maybe TRBD2 (6 bases). The germline gives CDR1 GTSNPN, CDR2 SVGIG (reference sequence). The germline V and J ends were trimmed by 0 bases and 8 bases, with 14 bases remaining between them. CDR3 size: 14 residues. The CDR3 here is CAWSVPGRGYEQFF. The CDR3 bases are TGTGCCTGGAGTGTACCGGGGCGGGGATATGAGCAGTTCTTC.

V usage is TRBV7-2 and J usage is TRBJ2-7, with D possibly matching TRBD2 (5 bases). This CDR3 spans 15 amino acids. V lost 1 base and J 2 bases, leaving 12 bases between the germline ends. Germline V gives CDR1 SGHTA, CDR2 FQGNSA. The CDR3 is CASSLDHLATYEQYF. CDR3 sequence (DNA): TGTGCCAGCAGCTTAGACCACCTAGCCACCTACGAGCAGTACTTC.

This clone has a handful of counts. The gene calls are TRBV29-1 and TRBJ2-5; possibly TRBD2 for D (5 bases). CDR3 length: 13 amino acids. Germline V gives CDR1 SQVTM, CDR2 ANQGSEA. V dropped 6 bases and J dropped 5 bases, with 16 bases sitting between them. CDR3 residues: CSVAGLAWETQYF. CDR3 in DNA: TGCAGCGTGGCCGGGCTAGCCTGGGAGACCCAGTACTTC.

Written as DNA, the CDR3 is TGCAGCGTAGCACTACTAGGGGTTGGAGAGACCCAGTACTTC. Translating it yields CSVALLGVGETQYF. This chain uses TRBV29-1 with TRBJ2-5, with D perhaps TRBD1 or TRBD2 (5 bases each). CDR3 length equals 14 residues. The ends were cut back, 6 bases at V and 4 bases at J, with 18 bases in the middle. Germline CDR1 SQVTM, CDR2 ANQGSEA.

The sample holds a few counts of this clone. The gene calls are TRBV18 and TRBJ2-4; 7 bases fit TRBD1. Germline lookup yields CDR1 KGHSH and CDR2 LQKENI. There are 13 residues in the CDR3. V shed 5 bases, J shed 4 bases, and the junction held 2 bases outside the gene matches. As DNA, the CDR3 is TGTGCCAGCTCAAAGGACAGGAAAAACATTCAGTACTTC. This sequence encodes CASSKDRKNIQYF.

This clone showed up just a few times. The chain recombines TRBV25-1 with TRBJ2-3; D call uncertain. The CDR3 runs to 12 residues. Trimming removed 4 bases from V and 9 bases from J, with 11 bases in between. Germline V lookup: CDR1 MGHDK, CDR2 SYGVNS. As DNA, the CDR3 is TGTGCCAGCAGTGGTACGCCGACCACGCAGTATTTT. Amino acid sequence: CASSGTPTTQYF.